This T cell receptor beta chain is drawn from a study of cytomegalovirus exposure and HLA in healthy donors. PCR employed 60 Vbeta and 13 Jbeta primers. Assay used: immunoSEQ multiplex PCR; TCRdb lists only in-frame clones, some missing. The sample yields approximately 140,000 clones, more than 80% seen once. On this clone: As yet, its antigen is unknown.

The CDR3 consists of 14 residues. CDR1 and CDR2 from the germline V gene are SNHLY and FYNNEI. The junction had 3 bases not matched to a gene; V was cut back by 7 bases and J by 1 base. Study-level findings and limits: Researchers catalogued around 150 TCR beta chains as cytomegalovirus-associated. Despite most TCR sequences being rare, some public TCRs occurred in many donors.

This sequence originates from a woman in her thirties or forties in good health and CMV-seropositive. The sample comprised PBMCs. The chain links TRBV2 to TRBJ2-2; 7 positions match TRBD2. This CDR3 is CASNKRENTGELFF. Here the CDR3 DNA reads TGTGCCAGCAATAAGCGGGAGAACACCGGGGAGCTGTTTTTT. Complete variable domain (other parts from reference TRBV2 and TRBJ2-2): EPEVTQTPSHQVTQMGQEVILRCVPISNHLYFYWYRQILGQKVEFLVSFYNNEISEKSEIFDDQFSVERPDGSNFTLKIRSTKLEDSAMYFCASNKRENTGELFFGEGSRLTVL.